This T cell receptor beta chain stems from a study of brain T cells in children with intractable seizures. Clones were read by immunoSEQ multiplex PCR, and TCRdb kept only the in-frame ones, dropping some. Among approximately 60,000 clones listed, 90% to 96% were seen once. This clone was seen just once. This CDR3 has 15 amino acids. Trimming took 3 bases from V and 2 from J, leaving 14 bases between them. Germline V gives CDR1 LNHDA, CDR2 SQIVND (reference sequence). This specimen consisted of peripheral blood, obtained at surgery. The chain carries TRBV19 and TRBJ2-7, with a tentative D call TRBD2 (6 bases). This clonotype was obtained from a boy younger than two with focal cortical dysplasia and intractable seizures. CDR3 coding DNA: TGTGCCAGTAGTATCAGGCGGGGCGACCCCTACGAGCAGTACTTC. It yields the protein CASSIRRGDPYEQYF.